This record concerns one T cell receptor beta chain sequence. Under the authors' procedure: Nucleated cell counts were estimated from reference gene primer amplification. TCRdb's table, derived via immunoSEQ multiplex PCR, lists solely in-frame clones and lacks some. V and J calls and clone size are those listed in that table; D and trimming were worked out from the DNA. The repertoire has around 200,000 clones, approximately 88% of them found once; the top ten carry 7%. This specimen comes from a study of blood T cell repertoires in COVID-19. The wider study: Spain, Italy and the United States supplied samples that represented acute and convalescent COVID-19. Sample material is recorded as cDNA or gDNA derived from T cells, B-cell-depleted T cells, or PBMCs.

V lost 3 bases and J lost 0, with 12 bases in between. The CDR3 covers 16 residues. Germline V lookup: CDR1 LGHDT, CDR2 YNNKEL (reference sequence). Seattle researchers signed up patients amid active infection and tracked them longitudinally. The source is a woman aged 40 to 55 with COVID-19, enrolled during active disease. The chain employs TRBV3-1 (or the pseudogene TRBV3-2) and TRBJ1-3; D not certain. Sequencing was carried out using peripheral blood. CDR3 DNA: TGTGCCAGCAGCCATCGAACGGGAAACTCTGGAAACACCATATATTTT. Amino acid sequence: CASSHRTGNSGNTIYF.